Each of the 22 T cell receptor beta chains below was sequenced from the same sample in a study of blood T cell repertoires in COVID-19. TCRdb's copy holds only in-frame clones and misses some; the assay was immunoSEQ multiplex PCR. The sample holds roughly 90,000 clones, roughly 89% seen once. Sequences were obtained from peripheral blood. The receptors here all came from a woman aged 80 or older with active COVID-19.

This chain links TRBV5-6 with TRBJ2-7; D not resolved. There are 12 residues in the CDR3. Trimming pared 1 base from V and 7 bases from J, leaving 9 bases between. Germline CDR1 and CDR2: SGHDT and YYEEEE. This CDR3 is CASSLYAEEQYF. The DNA for the CDR3 is TGTGCCAGCAGCTTGTATGCGGAGGAGCAGTACTTC.

V is TRBV29-1 and J is TRBJ2-1; the D is unclear. Trimming removed 8 bases from V and 3 bases from J, with 11 bases in between. Germline V gene sequence: CDR1 SQVTM, CDR2 ANQGSEA. CDR3 length: 12 amino acids. In DNA form, the CDR3 reads TGCAGCTCAAGTCCAGTCTACAATGAGCAGTTCTTC. As protein: CSSSPVYNEQFF.

This sequence joins TRBV5-1 and TRBJ2-7, with 9 bases aligning to TRBD1. Germline-derived CDR1 and CDR2 are SGHRS and YFSETQ. After removal of 4 bases from V and 5 bases from J, the junction contained 7 bases not matched to a gene. This CDR3 has 14 amino acids. CDR3 sequence: CASSRAQGANEQYF. In DNA form, the CDR3 reads TGCGCCAGCAGCCGGGCACAGGGGGCGAACGAGCAGTACTTC.

This rearrangement joins TRBV2 to TRBJ1-2, with 8 positions matching TRBD1. V dropped 5 bases and J dropped 8; count of bases not matched to a gene: 7. Germline V lookup: CDR1 SNHLY, CDR2 FYNNEI. This CDR3 spans 13 amino acids. CDR3 nucleotides: TGTGCCAGCAGTACTAGGACAGGGAGCGGCTACACCTTC. It translates to CASSTRTGSGYTF.

The chain carries TRBV2 and TRBJ2-6, with D maybe TRBD1 (6 bases). Per the germline V gene, CDR1 is SNHLY and CDR2 is FYNNEI. Trimming pared 8 bases from V and 0 bases from J, leaving 26 bases between. This CDR3 region has 20 residues. CDR3 protein: CASRRGSMGTGTSGANVLTF. For the CDR3, the DNA is TGTGCCAGCCGAAGGGGCTCTATGGGAACAGGGACCTCTGGGGCCAACGTCCTGACTTTC.

This clone was recorded a few times. The rearrangement links TRBV28 to TRBJ2-7, with 7 bases fitting TRBD2. J gave up 5 bases and V 5 bases, and 9 bases lay outside the gene matches. Germline CDR1 is MDHEN and CDR2 is SYDVKM. This CDR3 contains 14 residues. CDR3: CASSQDHGRDEQYF. The CDR3 region has the DNA TGTGCCAGCAGTCAGGACCATGGGAGGGACGAGCAGTACTTC. Full variable domain (rest looked up from reference TRBV28 and TRBJ2-7): DVKVTQSSRYLVKRTGEKVFLECVQDMDHENMFWYRQDPGLGLRLIYFSYDVKMKEKGDIPEGYSVSREKKERFSLILESASTNQTSMYLCASSQDHGRDEQYFGPGTRLTVT.

The rearrangement links TRBV9 to TRBJ2-1; TRBD2 matches 9 bases. The CDR3 has 12 amino acids. CDR1 and CDR2 (germline): SGDLS, YYNGEE. V gave up 4 bases and J gave up 15 bases; unmatched junction bases: 8. CDR3 sequence (DNA): TGTGCCAGCAGCCCCCGCGGGAGGGCCTTGTTCTTC. The encoded protein is CASSPRGRALFF.

The chain joins TRBV9 to TRBJ1-2, with D uncertain. The CDR3 extends over 14 amino acids. Looked up from germline, CDR1 is SGDLS and CDR2 is YYNGEE. The V gene lost 0 bases and the J gene lost 8 bases, with 14 bases spanning the gap. The CDR3 sequence is CASSVVSGLGGYTF. CDR3 coding DNA: TGTGCCAGCAGCGTAGTTTCGGGATTAGGAGGCTACACCTTC.

The V call is TRBV19, the J call TRBJ2-3; D remains unclear. Looked up from germline, CDR1 is LNHDA and CDR2 is SQIVND (reference sequence). The ends were cut back, 2 bases at V and 2 bases at J, with 8 bases in the middle. The CDR3 runs to 14 residues. CDR3 DNA sequence: TGTGCCAGTAGTATACCTACCCCCACAGATACGCAGTATTTT. Residues: CASSIPTPTDTQYF.

The V call is TRBV19, the J call TRBJ2-1, with 10 bases aligning to TRBD2. This CDR3 spans 15 amino acids. Germline CDR1 and CDR2: LNHDA and SQIVND (reference sequence). J lost 7 bases, V lost 2 bases, and 5 bases had no gene match. CDR3 loop: CASSILSSGRNEQFF. In DNA, the CDR3 is TGTGCCAGTAGTATACTAAGTAGCGGGAGGAATGAGCAGTTCTTC.

This clone has just a few counts. J is TRBJ1-5 and V is TRBV7-9; 7 positions agree with TRBD1. V was pared by 4 bases and J by 7 bases, with 13 bases of the junction left unmatched. CDR1 is SEHNR, CDR2 FQNEAQ, per germline (reference sequence). The CDR3 runs to 16 residues. CDR3 sequence: CASSSAGQAPPQPQHF. The DNA of the CDR3 is TGTGCCAGCAGCTCAGCCGGACAGGCCCCACCACAGCCCCAGCATTTT.

The chain has TRBV11-1 and TRBJ2-7, with D perhaps matching TRBD1 (5 bases). Trimming left V 4 bases short and J 9 bases short, with 16 bases between. CDR1 and CDR2 (germline): SGHAT, FQDESV (reference sequence). The CDR3 is 13 amino acids. The CDR3 sequence: CASSSTGTLWQYF. The CDR3 DNA follows: TGTGCCAGCAGCTCTACAGGAACCCTATGGCAGTACTTC.

This sequence joins TRBV3-1 (or the pseudogene TRBV3-2) and TRBJ1-3, with TRBD1 matching 9 bases. Germline CDR1 LGHDT, CDR2 YNNKEL (reference sequence). The CDR3 length is 14 residues. With V trimmed by 5 bases and J by 5 bases, 4 bases remained unmatched. CDR3: CASSYRGRRNTIYF. In DNA form, the CDR3 reads TGTGCCAGCAGCTACAGGGGGCGAAGAAACACCATATATTTT.

The V gene is TRBV11-2, the J gene TRBJ2-5; TRBD1 agrees at 10 bases. The germline gives CDR1 SGHAT, CDR2 FQNNGV. CDR3 length: 19 residues. The V segment lost 0 bases and the J segment 4 bases; nucleotides outside the gene matches: 14. As DNA, the CDR3 is TGTGCCAGCAGCTTAGATGGGACAGGGGTCGGCTACCGGGGAGAGACCCAGTACTTC. Its protein is CASSLDGTGVGYRGETQYF.

Remarks on this clone: One junction end does not reproduce the germline sequence, and a read error may be involved. The chain combines TRBV12-3 or TRBV12-4 with TRBJ2-7, with 7 bases aligning to TRBD1. This CDR3 is built from 13 residues. The CDR3 spells CASSLSGQVNGHF. The CDR3 coding sequence is TGTGCCAGCAGTTTAAGCGGACAGGTCAACGGGCACTTC.

The genes are TRBV6-2 or TRBV6-3 and TRBJ2-7; possibly TRBD2 for D (6 bases). The CDR3 is 14 amino acids. Trimming shortened V by 4 bases and J by 10 bases, and 20 bases separated the two germline ends. Per germline, CDR1 MNHEY and CDR2 SVGEGT. CDR3 bases: TGTGCCAGCAGTTTGGGTCTCCGTGGGCGGGAACAGTACTTC. Translating it yields CASSLGLRGREQYF.

This CDR3 reads CASSGSGQFVDTQYF. DNA for the CDR3: TGTGCCAGCAGCGGATCGGGACAGTTTGTGGATACGCAGTATTTT. The rearrangement joins TRBV9 to TRBJ2-3; 7 bases match TRBD1. CDR3 length: 15 residues. J lost 6 bases, V lost 3 bases, and 10 bases had no gene match. CDR1 is SGDLS and CDR2 is YYNGEE in the germline V gene. Looking up the rest from reference TRBV9 and TRBJ2-3 gives the full variable domain: DSGVTQTPKHLITATGQRVTLRCSPRSGDLSVYWYQQSLDQGLQFLIQYYNGEERAKGNILERFSAQQFPDLHSELNLSSLELGDSALYFCASSGSGQFVDTQYFGPGTRLTVL.

The V and J genes are TRBV7-3 and TRBJ2-1; 7 bases line up with TRBD1. The ends lost 5 bases at V and 1 base at J; junction bases unmatched: 5. The CDR3 has 15 residues. Germline CDR1 SGHTA, CDR2 FQGTGA. CDR3 DNA sequence: TGTGCCAGCAGCCTGACAGGGTTTTCCTACAATGAGCAGTTCTTC. Amino acid sequence: CASSLTGFSYNEQFF.

The V and J genes are TRBV9 and TRBJ1-5; TRBD1 aligns across 9 bases. V gave up 2 bases and J gave up 6 bases; unmatched junction bases: 3. The germline V gene encodes CDR1 SGDLS and CDR2 YYNGEE. The CDR3 contains 14 residues. CDR3 protein: CASSVTGGGQPQHF. CDR3 bases: TGTGCCAGCAGCGTGACAGGGGGGGGTCAGCCCCAGCATTTT. Combining the CDR3 with reference TRBV9 and TRBJ1-5 gives the whole variable domain DSGVTQTPKHLITATGQRVTLRCSPRSGDLSVYWYQQSLDQGLQFLIQYYNGEERAKGNILERFSAQQFPDLHSELNLSSLELGDSALYFCASSVTGGGQPQHFGDGTRLSIL.

The J gene is TRBJ1-2, the V gene TRBV29-1; tentatively, D is TRBD1 (6 bases). The V end was cut by 7 bases, the J end by 4 bases, with 16 bases between. Germline CDR1 reads SQVTM; CDR2 reads ANQGSEA. CDR3 length equals 13 residues. The CDR3 DNA reads TGCAGCGCTTACTCAGGGGTATTCTATGGCTACACCTTC. This translates into CSAYSGVFYGYTF.

J is TRBJ2-7 and V is TRBV25-1; TRBD2 aligns across 8 bases. V was clipped by 5 bases and J by 7 bases; unmatched bases: 7. This CDR3 is 13 amino acids long. The germline gives CDR1 MGHDK, CDR2 SYGVNS. CDR3 nucleotide sequence: TGTGCCAGCAGTTTAGCGGGATTAGGTGAGCAGTACTTC. Translated, it gives CASSLAGLGEQYF.

The V call is TRBV2, the J call TRBJ2-6; 7 bases align to TRBD2. The CDR3 length is 16 residues. Germline CDR1 and CDR2: SNHLY and FYNNEI. The trim removed 6 bases at V and 0 bases at J, leaving 5 bases unmatched. The CDR3 sequence is CASSTRGSSGANVLTF. DNA of the CDR3: TGTGCCAGCAGCACCCGCGGGAGCTCTGGGGCCAACGTCCTGACTTTC. Using reference TRBV2 and TRBJ2-6 for the parts outside the CDR3, the full variable domain is EPEVTQTPSHQVTQMGQEVILRCVPISNHLYFYWYRQILGQKVEFLVSFYNNEISEKSEIFDDQFSVERPDGSNFTLKIRSTKLEDSAMYFCASSTRGSSGANVLTFGAGSRLTVL.